This TCR beta chain was sequenced for a study of CD8 T cells in ankylosing spondylitis (dated by TCRdb to about 2017). At the level of the whole study: The study profiled T cell receptor beta repertoires in healthy donors and ankylosing spondylitis patients to find disease-linked TCR variants. The full study cohort comprised some 27 ankylosing spondylitis patients and 85 to 120 healthy donors. Peripheral blood was sampled, and synovial fluid was also collected from ankylosing spondylitis patients. The research as a whole found: The disease-linked clones showed a CD8+ phenotype and occurred at relatively low frequencies in peripheral blood. The disease-linked clones were reported as significantly enriched in matched synovial fluid samples from ankylosing spondylitis patients. Some TCR beta motif variants had previously been reported in synovial fluid and blood of reactive arthritis patients, which suggested common disease-initiation mechanisms. A TCR beta motif of several highly homologous amino acid variants appeared characteristic of blood from ankylosing spondylitis patients.

Instrument used: Illumina HiSeq 2500. TCR beta libraries were prepared by quantitative 5'-RACE with molecular barcodes. The paper's data handling went like this. A new computational method, built on a probabilistic model of VDJ rearrangement, was used to identify disease-linked TCR variants. TCRdb's own reprocessing of the public reads used fastp at Q25 and MiXCR and kept productive beta chains. Every CDR3 protein is listed once, alongside the most common genes and DNA of its rows. The V and J calls reflect TCRdb's pipeline rather than the authors' work. The sample records a few hundred thousand distinct CDR3 sequences, 18% of which are singletons. Around 33% of the sample is held by the ten biggest clonotypes. Sequences LGHNT (CDR1) and FRNRAP (CDR2) are obtained from the germline V gene. V is cut by 0 bases and J by 7 bases, and the space between the germline ends is 12 bases. The CDR3 numbers 14 residues from cysteine through phenylalanine. This entry keeps only the CDR3 DNA: 42 bases, framed from base 1.

Remarks on this clonotype: The specificity of this receptor is unknown. Base quality data are lacking; no much larger clone is found one base away.

This chain is built from TRBV12-5 and TRBJ1-1; the D gene lacks a confident call. The TCR originated in a male donor with ankylosing spondylitis or in good health (not recorded which). The sequenced sample was blood, either unsorted or a sorted T cell fraction (not recorded which). For the CDR3, the sequence is CASGLVNLKGEAFF. The nucleotides read TGTGCTAGTGGTTTGGTAAACCTCAAGGGTGAAGCTTTCTTT.